Listed below are T cell receptor beta chains from one sample, sequenced in a study of metastatic and nonmetastatic thyroid tumors. TCRdb re-called clones via MiXCR from the PCR reads. Of some 35,000 clones in the sample, roughly a third are singletons; the top ten hold about 20%. Source material: tumor tissue. These receptors all come from a female donor with papillary thyroid cancer or a benign thyroid nodule (not recorded which). Some clones in this sample may be carry-over from other donors' samples. The conserved cysteine and the conserved F or W are not part of the CDR3 here. Clone size is stated in some rows and not others, as once, few, many or a class when expanded.

j_call,v_call,clone_size,cdr3_aa
TRBJ2-4,TRBV12-3/TRBV12-4,NA,ASSPPLRFGGTKNIQY
TRBJ1-2,TRBV7-9,NA,ASSLLGLGYGYT
TRBJ2-3,TRBV5-1,NA,ASSSYRDLTDTQY
TRBJ2-3,TRBV6-1,few,ASSEASLLTDTQY
TRBJ2-3,TRBV12-3/TRBV12-4,few,ASSFGQRSTDTQY
TRBJ2-3,TRBV20-1,NA,STFSPWSTDTQY
TRBJ1-1,TRBV7-9,NA,ASSSRQITNTEAF
TRBJ1-2,TRBV20-1,NA,SAREEGRQDPYGYT
TRBJ2-1,TRBV20-1,NA,SAEEMGLDYNEQF
TRBJ2-1,TRBV9,once,ASSSSTRDEQF